This T cell receptor beta chain was sequenced for a study of blood T cell repertoires in COVID-19. Study-wide background: Some COVID-19 samples were acute and others convalescent; all came from the United States, Italy and Spain.

From germline, CDR1 is MGHRA and CDR2 YSYEKL. The length of the CDR3 is 17 residues. V was pared by 2 bases and J by 3 bases, with 6 bases of the junction left unmatched. Only in-frame clones appear in the TCRdb table, and some are missing; sequencing was by immunoSEQ multiplex PCR. The profile shows more than 150,000 clones, about four fifths of them singletons. The specimen was peripheral blood. The chain links TRBV4-1 to TRBJ2-1; 11 nucleotides line up with TRBD2. This receptor was taken from a woman of 80 years or more with acute or convalescent COVID-19. The CDR3 is CASSQRTTSGSYNEQFF. The CDR3 DNA follows: TGCGCCAGCAGCCAACGCACAACTAGCGGGAGCTACAATGAGCAGTTCTTC.